The next 5 T cell receptor beta chains were all read from a single sample in a study of CD8 T cells in Susac syndrome. Reverse transcription of roughly 0.5 to 1 ug RNA was carried out with random hexamers. TCRdb re-called the immunoSEQ multiplex PCR reads with MiXCR, one entry per CDR3 protein. The sample includes about 300,000 distinct CDR3 sequences, 70% to 90% of them seen just once. The sequencing sample was made of CD8+ T cells from PBMCs. Receptors originate from a human donor with multiple sclerosis.

Comments on this clonotype: One junction end disagrees with the germline gene, perhaps due to a read error. The chain carries TRBV7-7 and TRBJ2-1; 11 positions agree with TRBD2. Germline V gene lookup returns CDR1 SSHAT and CDR2 FNYEAQ (reference sequence). The CDR3 has 22 amino acids. CDR3 in DNA: TGTGCTAGCAGCAAAACTATTAGCGGGAGGGACTACTGGATGAGTTCCTACAATGAGCAGTTCTTC. It encodes CASSKTISGRDYWMSSYNEQFF. Full variable domain (outside the CDR3, taken from reference TRBV7-7 and TRBJ2-1): GAGVSQSPRYKVTKRGQDVTLRCDPISSHATLYWYQQALGQGPEFLTYFNYEAQPDKSGLPSDRFSAERPEGSISTLTIQRTEQRDSAMYRCASSKTISGRDYWMSSYNEQFFGPGTRLTVL.

This chain connects TRBV7-2 to TRBJ2-3, with TRBD1 matching over 10 bases. Germline lookup yields CDR1 SGHTA and CDR2 FQGNSA. J gave up 5 bases and V 2 bases, and 7 bases lay outside the gene matches. The CDR3 is 16 amino acids. This CDR3 is CASSLSTGGAGDTQYF. As DNA, the CDR3 is TGTGCCAGCAGCTTATCGACAGGGGGCGCGGGAGATACGCAGTATTTT. Filled out from reference TRBV7-2 and TRBJ2-3, the complete variable domain reads GAGVSQSPSNKVTEKGKDVELRCDPISGHTALYWYRQSLGQGLEFLIYFQGNSAPDKSGLPSDRFSAERTGGSVSTLTIQRTQQEDSAVYLCASSLSTGGAGDTQYFGPGTRLTVL.

The chain has TRBV27 and TRBJ1-6; no reliable D call. Trimming took 2 bases from V and 9 from J, leaving 8 bases between them. This CDR3 contains 13 residues. Germline values: CDR1 MNHEY, CDR2 SMNVEV (reference sequence). CDR3 protein: CASSLQNVSPLHF. For the CDR3, the DNA is TGTGCCAGCAGTTTACAGAACGTTTCACCCCTCCACTTT.

This clonotype was seen a few times. The rearrangement links TRBV6-1 to TRBJ1-5; D call uncertain. From germline, CDR1 is MNHNS and CDR2 SASEGT. V dropped 6 bases and J dropped 3 bases, with 9 bases sitting between them. The CDR3 is 13 amino acids. The CDR3, as DNA: TGTGCCAGCAGGGTTAGTACCAATCAGCCCCAGCATTTT. Translating gives CASRVSTNQPQHF.

V and J are TRBV28 and TRBJ2-7, with D possibly TRBD2 on 6 matching bases. Trimming shortened V by 4 bases and J by 5 bases, and 15 bases separated the two germline ends. The CDR3 contains 14 residues. In germline, CDR1 is MDHEN, CDR2 SYDVKM. The CDR3 reads CASSSTGTSHEQYF. The CDR3 nucleotides are TGTGCCAGCAGTTCGACCGGGACTTCTCACGAGCAGTACTTC.